This T cell receptor (beta chain) stems from a study of Ad26.COV2.S vaccination and SARS-CoV-2 variants (TCRdb year 2021). About the full investigation: Donors in the vaccine arm were drawn from COV1001, a multicentre, randomized, double-blind, placebo-controlled phase I-IIa trial testing Ad26.COV2.S in healthy adults. The TCR-sequenced set comprised around 30 samples: approximately 19 Ad26.COV2.S vaccine recipients, 5 placebo recipients and 8 SARS-CoV-2 convalescent individuals. Participants in the trial were split at random into five groups of five each, receiving low-dose or high-dose Ad26.COV2.S once or twice, or else placebo on both occasions. Ad26.COV2.S was administered intramuscularly at 5 x 10^10 or 1 x 10^11 viral particles, either as a single shot or as two shots given 56 days apart. TCRbeta repertoire sequencing served as the tool for gauging how specific and how broad the SARS-CoV-2-reactive T cell receptors were following Ad26.COV2.S vaccination. Throughout the experiments and outcome assessment, investigators stayed blinded to trial group allocation. Here is what the overall study found, with its caveats: Ad26.COV2.S recipients had higher spike-specific TCR breadth than placebo recipients (P = 0.0014). Comparing responses between vaccine doses or regimens was not something the study was powered to do. It was noted by the authors that total T cell responses may have been underestimated by the TCR breadth and depth analyses. Substantial breadth of spike-specific CD8+ and CD4+ T cell responses was reported after vaccination. Non-spike TCR breadth was comparable between vaccine and placebo recipients, consistent with the vaccine containing only spike.

The immunoSEQ Assay was used to sequence TCRbeta CDR3 regions. After extraction, genomic DNA underwent amplification by bias-controlled multiplex PCR, followed by high-throughput sequencing. From the authors' description of their analysis: To quantify the absolute abundance of each unique TCRbeta CDR3 region, sequences were collapsed and filtered. T cell fraction was estimated by normalization of TCRbeta template counts to usable DNA, with usable DNA being measured through amplification of reference genes present in all nucleated cells. Repertoire TCRs were annotated as SARS-CoV-2-specific when V gene, CDR3 amino acid sequence and J gene were exactly matched to a known reactive TCR set. The reference SARS-CoV-2 TCR set was derived from MIRA and filtered for enrichment in COVID-19-positive ImmuneCODE repertoires, a step that removed public or cross-reactive TCRs. Using the MIRA antigens, annotated TCRs were further analysed by specific ORF or by position within an ORF. Breadth was defined as the number of annotated unique rearrangements divided by the total number of unique productive rearrangements, and depth was defined as the summed frequency of the annotated unique rearrangements. Group comparisons of TCR breadth used two-sided Wilcoxon rank-sum tests. The source is immuneACCESS, and TCRdb retained only in-frame sequences with V and J called. Part of the clones is not carried over; for the studies checked, unresolved V genes explain less than half of this, and the remainder is unexplained. Clone size and V and J calls were adopted from that table, with D and trimming inferred from the DNA. The sample data list more than 350,000 clones, and 75% to 95% of these were observed just once. Over 9% of the sample lies in the top ten.

This specimen's treatment or condition label, interpreted: roughly 18 received Ad26.COV2.S at low or high dose, single or two shots; about 5 received placebo; per-sample allocation not given. For vaccine and placebo recipients, repertoires were sequenced using samples collected on day 63 after the first injection. Cohort 1b enrolled roughly 25 adults aged 18-55 years at a single site in Boston, USA, between 29 July and 7 August 2020. Ad26.COV2.S was a replication-incompetent adenovirus type 26 vector that expressed a prefusion-stabilized SARS-CoV-2 spike protein derived from the original Wuhan strain. On this clone itself: What antigen it recognizes has not been identified. Base qualities are not recorded, but no much larger clone differs from it by a single base.

Deletion took 0 bases off V and 2 bases off J, with a span of 10 bases between the germline ends. Via the germline V gene, CDR1 is SGDLS and CDR2 YYNGEE. Including the terminal cysteine and phenylalanine, the CDR3 comprises 15 residues. Left in the record is the CDR3 DNA by itself, 45 bases read in frame from the first base. This clonotype was sampled from a person aged 18-65 years who received the Ad26.COV2.S COVID-19 vaccine or a placebo. The sequences come from peripheral blood, collected in a trial of Ad26.COV2.S vaccine versus placebo. The V and J segments used are TRBV9 and TRBJ2-3; the D gene cannot be resolved reliably. The DNA reads TGTGCCAGCAGCGTAGTTGGCGGAACCACAGATACGCAGTATTTT. Its amino acids are CASSVVGGTTDTQYF.